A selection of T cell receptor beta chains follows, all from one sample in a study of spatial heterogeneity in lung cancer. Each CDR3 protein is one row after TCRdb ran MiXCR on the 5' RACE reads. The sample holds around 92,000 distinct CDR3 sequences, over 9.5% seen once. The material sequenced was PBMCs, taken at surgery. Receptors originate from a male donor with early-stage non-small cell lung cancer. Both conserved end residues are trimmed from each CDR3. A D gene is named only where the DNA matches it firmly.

CDR3aa: ASSYGPGGPNQPQH; v_gene: TRBV6-2/TRBV6-3; j_gene: TRBJ1-5; d_gene: TRBD1
CDR3aa: AIKHEQETQY; v_gene: TRBV10-3; j_gene: TRBJ2-5; d_gene: .
CDR3aa: ATSKVWNEQF; v_gene: TRBV15; j_gene: TRBJ2-1; d_gene: .
CDR3aa: SVDLAGSYGYT; v_gene: TRBV29-1; j_gene: TRBJ1-2; d_gene: .
CDR3aa: ASSHGGLGGYGYT; v_gene: TRBV27; j_gene: TRBJ1-2; d_gene: .
CDR3aa: ASSPNGGSGVTDTQY; v_gene: TRBV11-2; j_gene: TRBJ2-3; d_gene: .
CDR3aa: ASSQGDPNEQY; v_gene: TRBV11-2; j_gene: TRBJ2-7; d_gene: TRBD1
CDR3aa: ASSFLSTDTQY; v_gene: TRBV5-1; j_gene: TRBJ2-3; d_gene: .
CDR3aa: ASSTGTYNSPLH; v_gene: TRBV12-3/TRBV12-4; j_gene: TRBJ1-6; d_gene: .
CDR3aa: ASSVESGSYEQY; v_gene: TRBV9; j_gene: TRBJ2-7; d_gene: .
CDR3aa: ASSTSVNQPQH; v_gene: TRBV7-2; j_gene: TRBJ1-5; d_gene: .
CDR3aa: ASSVGQGPPSNQPQH; v_gene: TRBV19; j_gene: TRBJ1-5; d_gene: TRBD1
CDR3aa: ASRRKDISYNEQF; v_gene: TRBV7-8; j_gene: TRBJ2-1; d_gene: .
CDR3aa: ASSLEGVTSGNTIY; v_gene: TRBV7-9; j_gene: TRBJ1-3; d_gene: .
CDR3aa: ASSGRTDTEAF; v_gene: TRBV5-1; j_gene: TRBJ1-1; d_gene: .
CDR3aa: ASKGPASGSYEQY; v_gene: TRBV28; j_gene: TRBJ2-7; d_gene: TRBD2
CDR3aa: ASSLRRQGANSDTQY; v_gene: TRBV5-1; j_gene: TRBJ2-3; d_gene: TRBD1
CDR3aa: ASSLHRGIGSSYNEQF; v_gene: TRBV7-8; j_gene: TRBJ2-1; d_gene: TRBD1
CDR3aa: ASRRRTEFTGELF; v_gene: TRBV28; j_gene: TRBJ2-2; d_gene: .
CDR3aa: ASSQLDAGSFVSGYT; v_gene: TRBV14; j_gene: TRBJ1-2; d_gene: .
CDR3aa: ASSFWDGGANTGELF; v_gene: TRBV11-3; j_gene: TRBJ2-2; d_gene: .
CDR3aa: ATSRQGYNEQF; v_gene: TRBV24-1; j_gene: TRBJ2-1; d_gene: TRBD1